A single sample is the source of the 31 T cell receptor beta chains below, sequenced in a study of T cell responses to AZD1222 COVID-19 vaccine. Assay used: immunoSEQ multiplex PCR; TCRdb lists only in-frame clones, some missing. Of about 120,000 clones listed, about 90% are singletons. This specimen consisted of peripheral blood, obtained on day 0 of AZD1222 vaccination. The receptors derive from an adult in good health.

As to this clone: The germline gene is not matched at one end of the junction; a read error may be the cause. This chain uses TRBV2 with TRBJ1-5; possible D gene TRBD1, 5 bases. The CDR3 is 13 residues long. Germline assignment: CDR1 SNHLY and CDR2 FYNNEI. The CDR3 region is CASSDGGNQSQHF. The CDR3 nucleotides read TGTGCCAGCAGTGACGGGGGGAATCAGTCCCAGCATTTT.

This clone was seen once. The V gene is TRBV28, the J gene TRBJ1-1; no firm D call. V was shortened by 2 bases and J by 7 bases, with 8 bases between the two germline ends. The V gene's germline CDR1 is MDHEN and CDR2 SYDVKM. The CDR3 extends over 12 amino acids. CDR3 in amino acids: CASSLIPDEAFF. In DNA, the CDR3 is TGTGCCAGCAGTTTAATTCCTGATGAAGCTTTCTTT.

This clone was counted once. This CDR3 is also generated by other DNA sequences in the sample. The chain joins TRBV9 to TRBJ2-3; D is unclear. The V and J ends lost 0 bases and 4 bases respectively, with 3 bases between them. The CDR3 is 12 amino acids. Germline CDR1 and CDR2: SGDLS and YYNGEE. The CDR3 coding sequence is TGTGCCAGCAGCGTAGTTTCAGATACGCAGTATTTT. Translation gives CASSVVSDTQYF.

The CDR3 sequence: CASSPPGGNYGYTF. DNA of the CDR3: TGCGCCAGCAGCCCCCCTGGAGGGAACTATGGCTACACCTTC. The chain links TRBV5-1 to TRBJ1-2; no clear D. The CDR3 covers 14 residues. Trimming left V 4 bases short and J 2 bases short, with 12 bases between. CDR1 is SGHRS and CDR2 is YFSETQ in the germline V gene.

Concerning this clone: Other DNA sequences in this sample translate to the same CDR3. The rearrangement joins TRBV5-1 to TRBJ1-5, with TRBD1 as a possible D gene (5 bases). The CDR3 is made up of 13 amino acids. Germline lookup yields CDR1 SGHRS and CDR2 YFSETQ. Trimming left V 2 bases short and J 5 bases short, with 8 bases between. The CDR3 region is CASSLTGDQPQHF. The CDR3 DNA is TGCGCCAGCAGCTTAACAGGCGATCAGCCCCAGCATTTT.

The chain is built from TRBV5-1 and TRBJ1-4; D gene ambiguous. From germline, CDR1 is SGHRS and CDR2 YFSETQ. Trimming removed 4 bases at V and 7 bases at J, with 17 bases between. This CDR3 is built from 15 residues. The CDR3 DNA sequence: TGCGCCAGCAGCCCTACCGTCCGGGGAGGTGAAAAACTGTTTTTT. Its translation: CASSPTVRGGEKLFF.

This rearrangement joins TRBV30 to TRBJ1-2; possible D gene TRBD1, 6 bases. Germline loops: CDR1 GTSNPN, CDR2 SVGIG (reference sequence). Trimming took off 8 bases at V and 8 bases at J, with 15 bases between the two ends. This CDR3 spans 11 amino acids. DNA of the CDR3: TGTGCCAAAAACAGGGTCGGGGGCTACACCTTC. Residues: CAKNRVGGYTF.

The rearrangement joins TRBV28 to TRBJ2-2, with 10 bases identical to TRBD1. The CDR3 extends over 16 amino acids. V lost 10 bases and J lost 6; bases outside the gene matches: 14. Germline loops: CDR1 MDHEN, CDR2 SYDVKM. The CDR3 here is CATGTGAGYIAGELFF. As DNA, the CDR3 is TGTGCCACCGGGACAGGGGCCGGGTATATAGCCGGGGAGCTGTTTTTT.

This sequence joins TRBV7-8 and TRBJ1-2; 10 positions agree with TRBD1. The CDR3 loop spans 18 amino acids. The germline V gene has CDR1 SGHVS and CDR2 FQNEAQ. With 3 bases clipped from V and 4 bases from J, the junction kept 14 bases outside the gene matches. The DNA of the CDR3 is TGTGCCAGCAGCTTCGAACGGGACAGGGGAATAGGAGGCTATGGCTACACCTTC. This translates into CASSFERDRGIGGYGYTF. The variable domain in full, with the rest retrieved from reference TRBV7-8 and TRBJ1-2, is GAGVSQSPRYKVAKRGQDVALRCDPISGHVSLFWYQQALGQGPEFLTYFQNEAQLDKSGLPSDRFFAERPEGSVSTLKIQRTQQEDSAVYLCASSFERDRGIGGYGYTFGSGTRLTVV.

This clone has just a few counts. This rearrangement joins TRBV28 to TRBJ2-7; a possible D gene is TRBD1 (5 bases). Germline CDR1 MDHEN, CDR2 SYDVKM. V dropped 1 base and J dropped 6 bases, with 10 bases sitting between them. This CDR3 region has 13 residues. This CDR3 reads CASSLSQGFEQYF. Here the CDR3 DNA reads TGTGCCAGCAGTTTATCCCAGGGCTTCGAGCAGTACTTC. The full variable domain, in which reference TRBV28 and TRBJ2-7 provide the parts outside the CDR3, is DVKVTQSSRYLVKRTGEKVFLECVQDMDHENMFWYRQDPGLGLRLIYFSYDVKMKEKGDIPEGYSVSREKKERFSLILESASTNQTSMYLCASSLSQGFEQYFGPGTRLTVT.

In DNA form, the CDR3 reads TGTGCCAGCAGTTACGGCAGGGGGTCTGGCGGCTACACCTTC. Amino acid sequence: CASSYGRGSGGYTF. The genes are TRBV6-5 and TRBJ1-2, with 7 bases that match TRBD1. Germline CDR1 is MNHEY and CDR2 is SVGAGI. After removal of 2 bases from V and 8 bases from J, the junction contained 8 bases not matched to a gene. The CDR3 spans 14 residues.

V and J are TRBV19 and TRBJ1-2, with 7 bases aligning to TRBD1. There are 14 residues in the CDR3. Germline CDR1 and CDR2: LNHDA and SQIVND (reference sequence). Losses at the gene ends were 6 bases for V and 4 bases for J; bases not matched to a gene: 8. CDR3 in amino acids: CASRSTDRFYGYTF. The CDR3 DNA reads TGTGCCAGTAGATCAACGGACAGGTTCTATGGCTACACCTTC.

CDR3 protein: CASSVAGGRGETQYF. The CDR3 DNA is TGTGCCAGCAGCGTAGCTGGGGGGAGGGGAGAGACCCAGTACTTC. V and J are TRBV9 and TRBJ2-5, with 7 bases identical to TRBD2. Trimming at V came to 0 bases and at J to 4 bases, leaving 6 bases not matched to a gene. CDR3 size: 15 residues. The V gene's germline CDR1 is SGDLS and CDR2 YYNGEE. Supplemented by reference TRBV9 and TRBJ2-5, the full variable domain reads DSGVTQTPKHLITATGQRVTLRCSPRSGDLSVYWYQQSLDQGLQFLIQYYNGEERAKGNILERFSAQQFPDLHSELNLSSLELGDSALYFCASSVAGGRGETQYFGPGTRLLVL.

The J gene is TRBJ1-2, the V gene TRBV21-1; the D call TRBD1 from the table was never checked on the DNA. TRBV21-1 is a listed pseudogene. The CDR3 loop spans 14 amino acids. The CDR3 is CASSKARRDSYYTF. CDR3 nucleotide sequence: TGTGCCAGCAGCAAAGCTAGAAGAGACAGCTACTACACCTTC.

Worth noting for this clone: This sample includes further DNA sequences coding for the same CDR3. V gene TRBV30 combines with J gene TRBJ1-3; D uncertain. V was pared by 0 bases and J by 0 bases, with 3 bases between. CDR1 and CDR2 from the germline V gene are GTSNPN and SVGIG (reference sequence). This CDR3 is 13 amino acids long. This CDR3 reads CAWSVSSGNTIYF. CDR3 DNA: TGTGCCTGGAGTGTAAGCTCTGGAAACACCATATATTTT.

The gene calls are TRBV5-1 and TRBJ2-7, with 8 nucleotides matching TRBD1. V was pared by 2 bases and J by 6 bases, with 7 bases of the junction left unmatched. This CDR3 is built from 14 residues. Germline V CDR1 and CDR2: SGHRS, YFSETQ. The CDR3 DNA reads TGCGCCAGCAGCTTAGGGACAGGAGGTCGCGAGCAGTACTTC. Its translation is CASSLGTGGREQYF.

This clone was counted only a few times. The CDR3 DNA reads as TGTGCCAGCAGCTCACCAATGGGGGCCCGACAGCATTACAATGAGCAGTTCTTC. Translation: CASSSPMGARQHYNEQFF. The rearrangement links TRBV7-8 to TRBJ2-1; weak D call: TRBD1 (6 bases). Germline lookup yields CDR1 SGHVS and CDR2 FQNEAQ. The CDR3 totals 18 residues. The V end lost 4 bases, the J end lost 4 bases, and 23 bases lay between the germline ends.

J is TRBJ2-7 and V is TRBV5-6; D not resolved. The CDR3 covers 15 residues. Germline CDR1 SGHDT, CDR2 YYEEEE. Trimming shortened V by 1 base and J by 6 bases, and 17 bases separated the two germline ends. Written as DNA, the CDR3 is TGTGCCAGCAGCTTGTCCCCTGGCCTAGGGTCCGAGCAGTACTTC. Residues: CASSLSPGLGSEQYF.

This chain joins TRBV28 and TRBJ1-4; weak D call: TRBD1 (5 bases). Trimming took 3 bases from V and 4 from J, leaving 12 bases between them. This CDR3 is 15 amino acids long. In germline, CDR1 is MDHEN, CDR2 SYDVKM. The CDR3 DNA reads as TGTGCCAGCAGTTTTCAGATGGGGGTTAATGAAAAACTGTTTTTT. Its translation: CASSFQMGVNEKLFF.

This clone showed up just once. Here the CDR3 DNA reads TGTGCCACCAGCAGTCACAGGATTTCCGGAAACACCATATATTTT. It encodes CATSSHRISGNTIYF. The chain recombines TRBV15 with TRBJ1-3; the D gene is possibly TRBD1 (5 bases). Germline V gives CDR1 LNHNV, CDR2 YYDKDF (reference sequence). This CDR3 has 15 residues. V shed 3 bases and J shed 4 bases, with 13 bases lying between them.

The chain recombines TRBV7-9 with TRBJ2-5; TRBD2 agrees at 12 bases. The CDR3 has 15 residues. V lost 6 bases and J lost 2; bases outside the gene matches: 4. The germline V gene encodes CDR1 SEHNR and CDR2 FQNEAQ (reference sequence). The CDR3: CASRPGLAGQETQYF. The CDR3 nucleotides are TGTGCCAGCAGACCAGGACTAGCGGGGCAAGAGACCCAGTACTTC.

This clone came up once. The V call is TRBV5-6, the J call TRBJ2-4; a possible D gene is TRBD1 (6 bases). Germline V gene sequence: CDR1 SGHDT, CDR2 YYEEEE. The CDR3 covers 14 residues. V lost 4 bases, J lost 8 bases, and 16 bases lay in between. The CDR3 DNA reads as TGTGCCAGCAGCCCAAATGCAGGGGCTTACATTCAGTACTTC. This codes for CASSPNAGAYIQYF. Combining the CDR3 with reference TRBV5-6 and TRBJ2-4 gives the whole variable domain DAGVTQSPTHLIKTRGQQVTLRCSPKSGHDTVSWYQQALGQGPQFIFQYYEEEERQRGNFPDRFSGHQFPNYSSELNVNALLLGDSALYLCASSPNAGAYIQYFGAGTRLSVL.

The rearrangement uses TRBV7-8 and TRBJ1-6; D gene ambiguous. Trimming pared 2 bases from V and 4 bases from J, leaving 15 bases between. The germline V gene has CDR1 SGHVS and CDR2 FQNEAQ. The CDR3 totals 17 residues. The CDR3 DNA is TGTGCCAGCAGCTTACCTCAACGCGCTCCTTATAATTCACCCCTCCACTTT. Amino acids: CASSLPQRAPYNSPLHF.

This clone was detected ten times or more. V gene TRBV11-2 combines with J gene TRBJ2-6; tentatively, D is TRBD1 or TRBD2 (6 bases each). The V gene lost 5 bases and the J gene lost 0 bases, with 20 bases spanning the gap. Germline CDR1 SGHAT, CDR2 FQNNGV. This CDR3 has 19 amino acids. This CDR3 reads CASSQRGAGISSGANVLTF. The DNA of the CDR3 is TGTGCCAGCAGCCAAAGGGGGGCAGGGATCTCCTCTGGGGCCAACGTCCTGACTTTC.

This chain joins TRBV4-1 and TRBJ1-6, with unresolved D. This CDR3 comprises 17 residues. Germline CDR1 and CDR2: MGHRA and YSYEKL. The V end was cut by 0 bases, the J end by 1 base, with 10 bases between. The CDR3 DNA reads as TGCGCCAGCAGCCAAGAATTGTCCGGGTCCTATAATTCACCCCTCCACTTT. It is translated as CASSQELSGSYNSPLHF.

In this sample, this clone turned up once. The chain couples TRBV5-1 to TRBJ2-1, with D possibly being TRBD2 (5 bases). With 0 bases removed from V and 0 bases from J, the gap between germline ends came to 10 bases. Germline V lookup: CDR1 SGHRS, CDR2 YFSETQ. This CDR3 spans 16 amino acids. CDR3 in amino acids: CASSLAESGSYNEQFF. As DNA, the CDR3 is TGCGCCAGCAGCTTGGCCGAGAGCGGCTCCTACAATGAGCAGTTCTTC.

This clone was seen only once. The chain carries TRBV11-2 and TRBJ1-3; D remains ambiguous. Trimming took off 5 bases at V and 4 bases at J, with 9 bases between the two ends. The CDR3 has 13 residues. Germline CDR1 and CDR2: SGHAT and FQNNGV. Written as DNA, the CDR3 is TGTGCCAGCAGCCCCTCGCTGGGAAACACCATATATTTT. As protein: CASSPSLGNTIYF.

This clone appeared a single time. The chain employs TRBV3-1 (or the pseudogene TRBV3-2) and TRBJ2-7; 9 bases are a match to TRBD2. The CDR3 totals 15 residues. Germline lookup yields CDR1 LGHDT and CDR2 YNNKEL (reference sequence). V shed 1 base, J shed 3 bases, and the junction held 4 bases outside the gene matches. The CDR3 is CASSQVLAGFYEQYF. Written as DNA, the CDR3 is TGTGCCAGCAGCCAAGTTCTAGCGGGGTTCTACGAGCAGTACTTC.

This clone has more than one count but fewer than ten. In DNA, the CDR3 is TGCAGCTTCTCCGGGACAGGGGTGAAAGATGGCTACACCTTC. It specifies CSFSGTGVKDGYTF. V gene TRBV29-1 combines with J gene TRBJ1-2; 10 positions agree with TRBD1. The V and J ends lost 8 bases and 6 bases, in that order; junction bases with no gene match: 12. In germline, CDR1 is SQVTM, CDR2 ANQGSEA. CDR3 length: 14 amino acids.

This chain links TRBV5-1 with TRBJ2-3, with 10 bases identical to TRBD2. The V gene end was trimmed by 8 bases and the J gene end by 2 bases; junction bases not matched to a gene: 14. Germline V gene sequence: CDR1 SGHRS, CDR2 YFSETQ. CDR3 length: 17 amino acids. The chain's CDR3 is CASSAARTSGATDTQYF. CDR3 coding DNA: TGCGCCAGTAGCGCCGCTAGAACTAGCGGGGCCACAGATACGCAGTATTTT.

V is TRBV5-1 and J is TRBJ2-3, with a possible D match to TRBD1 (5 bases). This CDR3 region has 13 residues. The germline V gene encodes CDR1 SGHRS and CDR2 YFSETQ. Trimming pared 5 bases from V and 2 bases from J, leaving 9 bases between. CDR3 in DNA: TGCGCCAGCAGACCGACAGCCACAGATACGCAGTATTTT. The encoded protein is CASRPTATDTQYF.